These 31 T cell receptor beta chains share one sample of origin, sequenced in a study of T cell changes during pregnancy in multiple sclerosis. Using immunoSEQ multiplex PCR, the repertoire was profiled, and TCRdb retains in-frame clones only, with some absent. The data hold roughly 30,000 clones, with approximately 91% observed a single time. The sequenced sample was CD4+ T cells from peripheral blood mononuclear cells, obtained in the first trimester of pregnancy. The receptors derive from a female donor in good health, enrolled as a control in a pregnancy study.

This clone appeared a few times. CDR3 amino acids: CASAELAGRYNEQFF. The CDR3 DNA sequence: TGTGCCAGCGCCGAACTAGCGGGGCGTTACAATGAGCAGTTCTTC. V gene TRBV2 combines with J gene TRBJ2-1; TRBD2 matches at 10 bases. Germline lookup yields CDR1 SNHLY and CDR2 FYNNEI. The V and J ends lost 8 bases and 4 bases, in that order; junction bases with no gene match: 8. The CDR3 has 15 amino acids. Filled out from reference TRBV2 and TRBJ2-1, the complete variable domain reads EPEVTQTPSHQVTQMGQEVILRCVPISNHLYFYWYRQILGQKVEFLVSFYNNEISEKSEIFDDQFSVERPDGSNFTLKIRSTKLEDSAMYFCASAELAGRYNEQFFGPGTRLTVL.

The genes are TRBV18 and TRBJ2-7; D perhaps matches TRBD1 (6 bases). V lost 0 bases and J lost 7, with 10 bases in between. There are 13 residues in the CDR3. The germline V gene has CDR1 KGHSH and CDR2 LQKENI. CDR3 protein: CASSPPGTGEQYF. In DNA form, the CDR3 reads TGTGCCAGCTCACCACCGGGAACAGGGGAGCAGTACTTC.

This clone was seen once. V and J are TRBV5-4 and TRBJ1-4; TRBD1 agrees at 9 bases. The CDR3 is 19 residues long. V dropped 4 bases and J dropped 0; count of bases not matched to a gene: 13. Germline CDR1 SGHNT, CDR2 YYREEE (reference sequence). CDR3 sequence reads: CASSLGGQGGLATNEKLFF. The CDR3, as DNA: TGTGCCAGCAGCCTAGGGGGACAGGGAGGCCTTGCAACTAATGAAAAACTGTTTTTT.

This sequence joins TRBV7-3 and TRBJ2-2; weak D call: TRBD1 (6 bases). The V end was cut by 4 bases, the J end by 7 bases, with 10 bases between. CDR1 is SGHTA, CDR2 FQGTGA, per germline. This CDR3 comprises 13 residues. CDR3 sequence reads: CASSSQGGGELFF. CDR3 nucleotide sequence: TGTGCCAGCAGCTCGCAAGGGGGCGGGGAGCTGTTTTTT.

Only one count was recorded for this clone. The CDR3 nucleotides are TGTGCCAGCAGCTTAGTGGCGAGGAGAGGGGAGACCCAGTACTTC. The encoded protein is CASSLVARRGETQYF. The V call is TRBV7-2, the J call TRBJ2-5; D is perhaps TRBD2 (5 bases). Germline CDR1 SGHTA, CDR2 FQGNSA. V shed 1 base and J shed 5 bases, with 14 bases lying between them. CDR3 length equals 15 residues.

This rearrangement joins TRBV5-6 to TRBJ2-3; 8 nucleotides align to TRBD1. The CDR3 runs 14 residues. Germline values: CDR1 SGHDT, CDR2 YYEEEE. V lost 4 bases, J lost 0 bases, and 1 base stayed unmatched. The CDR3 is CASSRQGSTDTQYF. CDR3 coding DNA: TGTGCCAGCAGCCGACAGGGGAGCACAGATACGCAGTATTTT.

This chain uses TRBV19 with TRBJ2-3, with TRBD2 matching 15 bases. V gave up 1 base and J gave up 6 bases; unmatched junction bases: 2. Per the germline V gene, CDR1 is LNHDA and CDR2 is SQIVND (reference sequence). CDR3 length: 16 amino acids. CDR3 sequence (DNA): TGTGCCAGTAGTATAGGGACTAGCGGGGGGGCCGATACGCAGTATTTT. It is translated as CASSIGTSGGADTQYF.

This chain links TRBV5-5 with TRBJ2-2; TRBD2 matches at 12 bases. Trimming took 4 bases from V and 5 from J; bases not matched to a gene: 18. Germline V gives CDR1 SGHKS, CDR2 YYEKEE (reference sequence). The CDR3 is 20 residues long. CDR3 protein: CASSLRAKPTSGRGTGELFF. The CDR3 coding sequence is TGTGCCAGCAGCCTCCGAGCCAAGCCGACTAGCGGGAGAGGTACCGGGGAGCTGTTTTTT.

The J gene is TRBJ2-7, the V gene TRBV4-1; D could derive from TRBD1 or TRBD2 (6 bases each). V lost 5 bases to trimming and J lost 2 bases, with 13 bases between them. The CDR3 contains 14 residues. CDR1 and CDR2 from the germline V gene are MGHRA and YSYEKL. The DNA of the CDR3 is TGCGCCAGCAGCAAAGGAGGGGGAACCTACGAGCAGTACTTC. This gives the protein CASSKGGGTYEQYF.

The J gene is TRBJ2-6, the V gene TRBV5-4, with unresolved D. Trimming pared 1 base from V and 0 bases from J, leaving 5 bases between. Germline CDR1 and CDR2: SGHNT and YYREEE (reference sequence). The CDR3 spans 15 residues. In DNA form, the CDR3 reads TGTGCCAGCAGCTTGCGAGCCTCTGGGGCCAACGTCCTGACTTTC. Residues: CASSLRASGANVLTF.

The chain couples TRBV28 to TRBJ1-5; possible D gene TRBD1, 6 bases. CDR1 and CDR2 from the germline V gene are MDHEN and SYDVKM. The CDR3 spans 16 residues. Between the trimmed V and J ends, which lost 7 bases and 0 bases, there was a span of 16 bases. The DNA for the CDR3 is TGTGCCAGCACCGAAACAGGGTTCTTTAGCAATCAGCCCCAGCATTTT. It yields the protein CASTETGFFSNQPQHF. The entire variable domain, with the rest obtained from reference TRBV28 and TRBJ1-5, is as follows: DVKVTQSSRYLVKRTGEKVFLECVQDMDHENMFWYRQDPGLGLRLIYFSYDVKMKEKGDIPEGYSVSREKKERFSLILESASTNQTSMYLCASTETGFFSNQPQHFGDGTRLSIL.

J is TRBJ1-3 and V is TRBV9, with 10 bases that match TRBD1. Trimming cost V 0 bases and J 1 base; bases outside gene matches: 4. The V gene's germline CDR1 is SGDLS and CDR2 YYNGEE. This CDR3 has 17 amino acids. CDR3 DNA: TGTGCCAGCAGCGTAGGACCGGGACAGGGGTCTGGAAACACCATATATTTT. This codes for CASSVGPGQGSGNTIYF.

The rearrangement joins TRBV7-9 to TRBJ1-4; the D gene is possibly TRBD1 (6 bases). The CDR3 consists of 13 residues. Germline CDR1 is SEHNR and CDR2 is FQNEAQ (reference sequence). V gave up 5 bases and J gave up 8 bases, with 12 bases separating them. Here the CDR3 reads CASSTRTVEKLFF. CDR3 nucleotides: TGTGCCAGCAGCACCCGGACAGTCGAAAAACTGTTTTTT. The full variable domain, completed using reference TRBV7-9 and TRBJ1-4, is DTGVSQNPRHKITKRGQNVTFRCDPISEHNRLYWYRQTLGQGPEFLTYFQNEAQLEKSRLLSDRFSAERPKGSFSTLEIQRTEQGDSAMYLCASSTRTVEKLFFGSGTQLSVL.

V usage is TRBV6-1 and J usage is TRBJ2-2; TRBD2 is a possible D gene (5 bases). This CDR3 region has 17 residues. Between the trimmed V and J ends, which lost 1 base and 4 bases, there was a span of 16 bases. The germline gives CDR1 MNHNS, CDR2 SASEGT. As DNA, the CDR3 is TGTGCCAGCAGTGAAGTAGGGTTGGGAGATACCACCGGGGAGCTGTTTTTT. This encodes CASSEVGLGDTTGELFF.

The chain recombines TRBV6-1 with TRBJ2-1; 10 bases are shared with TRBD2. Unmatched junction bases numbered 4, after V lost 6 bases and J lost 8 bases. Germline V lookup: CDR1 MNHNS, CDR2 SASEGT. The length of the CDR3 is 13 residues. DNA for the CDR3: TGTGCCAGCAGAGGACTAGCGGAATATGAGCAGTTCTTC. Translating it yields CASRGLAEYEQFF.

The CDR3 loop reads CASTPGGTDTQYF. The CDR3 DNA is TGTGCCAGCACCCCCGGGGGGACAGATACGCAGTATTTT. The chain carries TRBV6-1 and TRBJ2-3, with 7 positions matching TRBD2. CDR3 length equals 13 residues. V lost 7 bases to trimming and J lost 3 bases; unmatched junction nucleotides: 4. From germline, CDR1 is MNHNS and CDR2 SASEGT.

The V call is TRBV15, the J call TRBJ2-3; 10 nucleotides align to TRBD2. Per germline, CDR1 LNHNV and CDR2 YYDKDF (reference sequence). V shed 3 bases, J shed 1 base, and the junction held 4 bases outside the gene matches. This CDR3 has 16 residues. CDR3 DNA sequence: TGTGCCACCAGCAGGGTAGCGGGGGGACGCACAGATACGCAGTATTTT. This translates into CATSRVAGGRTDTQYF.

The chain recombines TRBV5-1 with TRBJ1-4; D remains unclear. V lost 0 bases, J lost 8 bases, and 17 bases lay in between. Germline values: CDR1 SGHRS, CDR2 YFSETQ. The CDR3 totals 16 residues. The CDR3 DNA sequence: TGCGCCAGCAGCTTGGGGGCCATAACCGACGGAGAAAAACTGTTTTTT. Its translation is CASSLGAITDGEKLFF.

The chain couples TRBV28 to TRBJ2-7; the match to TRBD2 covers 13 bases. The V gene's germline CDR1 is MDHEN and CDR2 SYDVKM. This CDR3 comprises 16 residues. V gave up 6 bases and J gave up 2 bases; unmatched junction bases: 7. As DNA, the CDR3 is TGTGCCAGCAGAACCCCGGGACTAGCGGGGCCCTACGAGCAGTACTTC. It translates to CASRTPGLAGPYEQYF.

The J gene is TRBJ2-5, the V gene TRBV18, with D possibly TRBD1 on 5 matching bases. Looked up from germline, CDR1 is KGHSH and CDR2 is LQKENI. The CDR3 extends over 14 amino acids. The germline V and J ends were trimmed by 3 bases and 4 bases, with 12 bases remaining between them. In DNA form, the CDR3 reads TGTGCCAGCTCACCGTATGGGGCAGGAGAGACCCAGTACTTC. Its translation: CASSPYGAGETQYF.

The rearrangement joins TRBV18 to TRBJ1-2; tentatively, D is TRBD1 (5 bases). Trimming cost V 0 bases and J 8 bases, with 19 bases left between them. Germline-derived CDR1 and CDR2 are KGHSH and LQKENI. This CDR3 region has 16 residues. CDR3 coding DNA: TGTGCCAGCTCACCACCGTCACTCCCCCGGGGGAAGGGCTACACCTTC. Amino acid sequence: CASSPPSLPRGKGYTF.

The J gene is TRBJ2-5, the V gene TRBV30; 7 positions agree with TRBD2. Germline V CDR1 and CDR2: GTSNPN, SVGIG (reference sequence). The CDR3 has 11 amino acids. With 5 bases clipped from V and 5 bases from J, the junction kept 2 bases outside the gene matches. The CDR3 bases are TGTGCCTGGGGGAGGGGTGAGACCCAGTACTTC. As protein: CAWGRGETQYF.

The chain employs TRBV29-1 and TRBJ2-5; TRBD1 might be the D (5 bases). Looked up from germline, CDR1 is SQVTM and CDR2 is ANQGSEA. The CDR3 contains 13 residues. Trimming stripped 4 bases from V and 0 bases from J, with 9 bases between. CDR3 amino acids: CSVAAGYQETQYF. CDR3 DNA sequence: TGCAGCGTTGCCGCAGGGTACCAAGAGACCCAGTACTTC. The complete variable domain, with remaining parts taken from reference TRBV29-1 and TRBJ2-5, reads SAVISQKPSRDICQRGTSLTIQCQVDSQVTMMFWYRQQPGQSLTLIATANQGSEATYESGFVIDKFPISRPNLTFSTLTVSNMSPEDSSIYLCSVAAGYQETQYFGPGTRLLVL.

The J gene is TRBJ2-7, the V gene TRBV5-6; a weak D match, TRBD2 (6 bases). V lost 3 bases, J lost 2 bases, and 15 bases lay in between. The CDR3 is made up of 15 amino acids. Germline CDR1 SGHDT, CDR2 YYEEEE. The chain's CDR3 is CASSWGTAPTYEQYF. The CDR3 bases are TGTGCCAGCAGCTGGGGGACTGCACCAACCTACGAGCAGTACTTC.

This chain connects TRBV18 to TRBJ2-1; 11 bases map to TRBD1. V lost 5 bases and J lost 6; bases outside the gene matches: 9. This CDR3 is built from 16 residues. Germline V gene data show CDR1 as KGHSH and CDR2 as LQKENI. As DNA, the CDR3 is TGTGCCAGCTCATCGGCCGGGACAGGGGGTTTCAATGAGCAGTTCTTC. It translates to CASSSAGTGGFNEQFF.

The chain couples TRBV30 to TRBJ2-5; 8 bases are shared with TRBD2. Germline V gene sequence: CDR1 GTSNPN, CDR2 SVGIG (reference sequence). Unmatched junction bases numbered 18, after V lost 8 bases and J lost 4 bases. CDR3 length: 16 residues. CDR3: CAGGMDGGDTGETQYF. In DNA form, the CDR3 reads TGTGCCGGCGGCATGGACGGGGGGGATACGGGAGAGACCCAGTACTTC.

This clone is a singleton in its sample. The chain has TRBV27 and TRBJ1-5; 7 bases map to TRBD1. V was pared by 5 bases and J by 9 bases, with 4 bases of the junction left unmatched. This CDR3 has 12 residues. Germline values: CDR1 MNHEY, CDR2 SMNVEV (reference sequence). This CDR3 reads CASSQGVGPQHF. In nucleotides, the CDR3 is TGTGCCAGCAGTCAGGGGGTGGGGCCCCAGCATTTT.

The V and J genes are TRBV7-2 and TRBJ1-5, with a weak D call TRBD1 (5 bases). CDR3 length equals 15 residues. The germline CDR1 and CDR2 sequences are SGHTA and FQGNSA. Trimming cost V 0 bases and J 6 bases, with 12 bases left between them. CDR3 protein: CASSLARWGGQPQHF. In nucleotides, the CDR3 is TGTGCCAGCAGCTTAGCGCGCTGGGGGGGTCAGCCCCAGCATTTT.

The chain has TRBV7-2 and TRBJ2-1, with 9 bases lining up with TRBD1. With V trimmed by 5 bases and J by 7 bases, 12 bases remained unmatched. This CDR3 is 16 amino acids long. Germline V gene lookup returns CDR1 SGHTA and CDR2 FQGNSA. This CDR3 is CASSPSGTGRLNEQFF. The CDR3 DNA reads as TGTGCCAGCAGCCCCTCCGGGACAGGGAGATTGAATGAGCAGTTCTTC.

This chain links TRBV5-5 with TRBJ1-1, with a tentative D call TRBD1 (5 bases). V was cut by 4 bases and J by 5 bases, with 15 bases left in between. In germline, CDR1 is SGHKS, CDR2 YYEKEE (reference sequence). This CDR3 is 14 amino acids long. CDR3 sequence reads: CASSGGLLRTEAFF. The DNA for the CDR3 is TGTGCCAGCAGCGGGGGACTATTACGGACTGAAGCTTTCTTT.

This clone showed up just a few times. The CDR3 region is CASSAGTSARSYNEQFF. In DNA, the CDR3 is TGTGCCAGCAGCGCCGGGACTAGCGCCCGCTCCTACAATGAGCAGTTCTTC. The rearrangement joins TRBV5-6 to TRBJ2-1, with TRBD2 matching over 10 bases. The CDR3 contains 17 residues. Germline V gene data show CDR1 as SGHDT and CDR2 as YYEEEE. With V trimmed by 4 bases and J by 0 bases, 7 bases remained unmatched.